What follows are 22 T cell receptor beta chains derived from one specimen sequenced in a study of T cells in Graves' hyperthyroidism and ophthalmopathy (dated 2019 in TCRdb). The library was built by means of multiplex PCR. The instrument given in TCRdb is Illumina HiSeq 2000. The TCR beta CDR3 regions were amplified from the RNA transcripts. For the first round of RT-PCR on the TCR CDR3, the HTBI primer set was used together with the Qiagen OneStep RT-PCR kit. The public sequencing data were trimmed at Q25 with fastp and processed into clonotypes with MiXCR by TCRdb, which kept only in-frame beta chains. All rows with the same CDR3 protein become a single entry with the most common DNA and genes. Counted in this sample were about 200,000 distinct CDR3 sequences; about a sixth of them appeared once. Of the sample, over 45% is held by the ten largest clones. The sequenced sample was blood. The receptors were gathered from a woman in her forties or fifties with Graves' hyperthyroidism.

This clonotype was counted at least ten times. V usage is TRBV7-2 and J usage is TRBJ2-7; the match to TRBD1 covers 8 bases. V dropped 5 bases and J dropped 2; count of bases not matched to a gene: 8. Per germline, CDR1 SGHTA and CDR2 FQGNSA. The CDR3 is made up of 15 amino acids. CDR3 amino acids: CASSQGQVPPYEQYF. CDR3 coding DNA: TGTGCCAGCAGCCAGGGACAGGTACCCCCCTACGAGCAGTACTTC. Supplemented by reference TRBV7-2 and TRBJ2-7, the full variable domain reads GAGVSQSPSNKVTEKGKDVELRCDPISGHTALYWYRQSLGQGLEFLIYFQGNSAPDKSGLPSDRFSAERTGGSVSTLTIQRTQQEDSAVYLCASSQGQVPPYEQYFGPGTRLTVT.

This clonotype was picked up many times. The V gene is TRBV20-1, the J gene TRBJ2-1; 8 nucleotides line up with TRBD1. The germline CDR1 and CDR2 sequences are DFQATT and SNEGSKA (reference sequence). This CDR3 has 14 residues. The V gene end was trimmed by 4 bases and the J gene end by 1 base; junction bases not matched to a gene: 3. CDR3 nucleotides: TGCAGTGCTACTCAGGGGGCGTCCTACAATGAGCAGTTCTTC. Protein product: CSATQGASYNEQFF.

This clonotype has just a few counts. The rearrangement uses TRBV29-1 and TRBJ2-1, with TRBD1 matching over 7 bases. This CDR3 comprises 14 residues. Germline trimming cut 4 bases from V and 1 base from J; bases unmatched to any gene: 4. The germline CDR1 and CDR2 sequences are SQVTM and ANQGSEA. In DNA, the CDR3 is TGCAGCGTTGCTCCAGGGGGTTCCTACAATGAGCAGTTCTTC. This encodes CSVAPGGSYNEQFF.

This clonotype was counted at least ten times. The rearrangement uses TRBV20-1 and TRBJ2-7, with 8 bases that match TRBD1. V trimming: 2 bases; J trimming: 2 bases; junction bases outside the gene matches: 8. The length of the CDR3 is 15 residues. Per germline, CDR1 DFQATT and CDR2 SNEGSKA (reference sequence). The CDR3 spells CSARPGTGPTYEQYF. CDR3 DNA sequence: TGCAGTGCTAGACCCGGGACAGGACCCACCTACGAGCAGTACTTC.

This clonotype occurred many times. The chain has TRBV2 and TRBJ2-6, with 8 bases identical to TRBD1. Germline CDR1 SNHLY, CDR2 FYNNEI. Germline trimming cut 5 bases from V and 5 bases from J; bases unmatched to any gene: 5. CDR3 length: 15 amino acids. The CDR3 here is CASSPDRGRANVLTF. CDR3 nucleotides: TGTGCCAGCAGTCCAGACAGGGGTCGGGCCAACGTCCTGACTTTC. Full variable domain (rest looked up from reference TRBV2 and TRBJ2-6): EPEVTQTPSHQVTQMGQEVILRCVPISNHLYFYWYRQILGQKVEFLVSFYNNEISEKSEIFDDQFSVERPDGSNFTLKIRSTKLEDSAMYFCASSPDRGRANVLTFGAGSRLTVL.

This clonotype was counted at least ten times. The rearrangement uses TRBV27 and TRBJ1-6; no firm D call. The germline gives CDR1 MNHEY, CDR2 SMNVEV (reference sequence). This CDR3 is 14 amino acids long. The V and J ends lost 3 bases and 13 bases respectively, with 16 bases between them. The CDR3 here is CASSFNGQASPLHF. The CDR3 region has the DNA TGTGCCAGCAGTTTTAATGGGCAGGCAAGTCCCCTCCACTTT.

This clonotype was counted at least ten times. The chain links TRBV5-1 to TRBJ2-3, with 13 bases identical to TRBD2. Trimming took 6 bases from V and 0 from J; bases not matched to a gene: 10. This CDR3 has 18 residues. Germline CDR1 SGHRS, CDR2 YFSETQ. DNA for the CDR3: TGCGCCAGCACCGCCGGACTAGCGGGAGTGGGGAGCACAGATACGCAGTATTTT. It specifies CASTAGLAGVGSTDTQYF.

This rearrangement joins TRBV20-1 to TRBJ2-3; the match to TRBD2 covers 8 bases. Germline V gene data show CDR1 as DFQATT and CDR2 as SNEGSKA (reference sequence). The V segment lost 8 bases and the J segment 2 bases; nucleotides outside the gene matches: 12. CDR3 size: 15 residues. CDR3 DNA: TGCAGTTCGAAGTGGCGGGAGGTTTCCACAGATACGCAGTATTTT. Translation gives CSSKWREVSTDTQYF.

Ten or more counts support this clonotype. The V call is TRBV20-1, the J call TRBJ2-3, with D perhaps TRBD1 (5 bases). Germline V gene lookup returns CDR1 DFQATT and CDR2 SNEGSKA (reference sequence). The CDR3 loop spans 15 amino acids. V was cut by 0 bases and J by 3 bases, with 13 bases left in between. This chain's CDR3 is CSARDEGVRTDTQYF. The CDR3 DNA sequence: TGCAGTGCTAGAGATGAAGGGGTGAGGACAGATACGCAGTATTTT.

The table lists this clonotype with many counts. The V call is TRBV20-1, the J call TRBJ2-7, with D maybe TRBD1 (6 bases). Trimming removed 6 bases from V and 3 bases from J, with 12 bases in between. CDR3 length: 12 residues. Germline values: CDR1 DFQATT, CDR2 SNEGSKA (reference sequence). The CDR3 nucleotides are TGCAGTGCCCAGGACAGCGGCTACGAGCAGTACTTC. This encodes CSAQDSGYEQYF.

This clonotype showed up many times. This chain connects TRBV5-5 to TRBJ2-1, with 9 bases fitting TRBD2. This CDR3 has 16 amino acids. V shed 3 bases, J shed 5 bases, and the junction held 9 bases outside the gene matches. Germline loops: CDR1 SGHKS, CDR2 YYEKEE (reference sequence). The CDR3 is CASSSRLAERHNEQFF. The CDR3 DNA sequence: TGTGCCAGCAGCTCACGACTAGCGGAGAGACACAATGAGCAGTTCTTC.

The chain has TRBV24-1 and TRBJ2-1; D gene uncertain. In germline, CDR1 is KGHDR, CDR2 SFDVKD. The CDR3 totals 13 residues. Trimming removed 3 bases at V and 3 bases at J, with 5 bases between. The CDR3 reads CATSDPGYNEQFF. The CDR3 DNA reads TGTGCCACCAGTGATCCCGGCTACAATGAGCAGTTCTTC.

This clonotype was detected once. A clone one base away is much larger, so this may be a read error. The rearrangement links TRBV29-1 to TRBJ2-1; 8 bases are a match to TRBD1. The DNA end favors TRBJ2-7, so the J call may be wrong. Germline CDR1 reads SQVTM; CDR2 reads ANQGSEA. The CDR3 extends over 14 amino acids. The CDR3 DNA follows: TGCAGCGTCAGGACAGGGTCAAGATACAATGAGCAGTACTTC. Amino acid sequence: CSVRTGSRYNEQYF.

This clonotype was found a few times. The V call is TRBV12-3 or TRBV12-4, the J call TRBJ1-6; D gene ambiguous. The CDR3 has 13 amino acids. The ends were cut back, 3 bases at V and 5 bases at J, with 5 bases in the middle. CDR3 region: CASSLKNNSPLHF. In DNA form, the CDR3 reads TGTGCCAGCAGTTTGAAAAATAATTCACCCCTCCACTTT.

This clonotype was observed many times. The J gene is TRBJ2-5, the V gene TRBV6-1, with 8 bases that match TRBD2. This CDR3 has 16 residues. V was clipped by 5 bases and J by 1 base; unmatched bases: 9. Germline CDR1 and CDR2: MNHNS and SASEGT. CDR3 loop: CASSRDSGAPQETQYF. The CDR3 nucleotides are TGTGCCAGCAGTCGTGATAGCGGGGCCCCCCAAGAGACCCAGTACTTC.

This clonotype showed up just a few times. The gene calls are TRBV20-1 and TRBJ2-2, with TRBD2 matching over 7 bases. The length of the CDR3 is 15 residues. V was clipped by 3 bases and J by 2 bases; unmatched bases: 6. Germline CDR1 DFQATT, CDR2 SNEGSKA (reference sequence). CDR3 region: CSASFLAENTGELFF. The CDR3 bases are TGCAGTGCTAGTTTCCTAGCGGAAAACACCGGGGAGCTGTTTTTT.

The CDR3: CSAARGSNQPQHF. The CDR3 bases are TGCAGTGCTGCGAGGGGGAGCAATCAGCCCCAGCATTTT. The J gene is TRBJ1-5, the V gene TRBV20-1, with D maybe TRBD1 (6 bases). Trimming removed 5 bases from V and 1 base from J, with 9 bases in between. Germline V gene sequence: CDR1 DFQATT, CDR2 SNEGSKA (reference sequence). This CDR3 is built from 13 residues.

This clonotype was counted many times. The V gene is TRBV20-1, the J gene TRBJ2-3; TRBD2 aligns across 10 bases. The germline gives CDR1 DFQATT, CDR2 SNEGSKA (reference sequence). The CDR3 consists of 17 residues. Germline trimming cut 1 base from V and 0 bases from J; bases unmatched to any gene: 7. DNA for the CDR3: TGCAGTGCTAGAGCGGCTAGCGGGAGCGCGAGCACAGATACGCAGTATTTT. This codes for CSARAASGSASTDTQYF.

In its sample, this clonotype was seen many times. CDR3 sequence (DNA): TGTGCCAGCAGTACTAGCGGCAATGAGCAGTTCTTC. Its protein is CASSTSGNEQFF. The genes are TRBV27 and TRBJ2-1; 8 bases are a match to TRBD2. The CDR3 totals 12 residues. The V and J ends lost 5 bases and 6 bases, in that order; junction bases with no gene match: 0. CDR1 is MNHEY and CDR2 is SMNVEV in the germline V gene (reference sequence).

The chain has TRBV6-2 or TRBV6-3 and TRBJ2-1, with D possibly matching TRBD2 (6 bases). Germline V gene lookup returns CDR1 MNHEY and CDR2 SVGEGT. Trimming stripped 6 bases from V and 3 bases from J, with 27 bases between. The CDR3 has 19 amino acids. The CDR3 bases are TGTGCCAGCAGAGCCGGGGTGCGGGACGCCCCGCGTTACTACAATGAGCAGTTCTTC. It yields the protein CASRAGVRDAPRYYNEQFF.

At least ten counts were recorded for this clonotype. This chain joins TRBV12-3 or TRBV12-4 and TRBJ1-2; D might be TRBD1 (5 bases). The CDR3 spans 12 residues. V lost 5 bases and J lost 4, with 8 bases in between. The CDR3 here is CASSLTVYGYTF. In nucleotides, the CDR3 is TGTGCCAGCAGTCTGACAGTCTATGGCTACACCTTC.

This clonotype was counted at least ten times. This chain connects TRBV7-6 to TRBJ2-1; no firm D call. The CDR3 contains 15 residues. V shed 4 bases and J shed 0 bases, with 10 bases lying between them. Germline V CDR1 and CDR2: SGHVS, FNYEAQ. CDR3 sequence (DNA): TGTGCCAGCAGCTCTTTTAAGAGCTCCTACAATGAGCAGTTCTTC. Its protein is CASSSFKSSYNEQFF.